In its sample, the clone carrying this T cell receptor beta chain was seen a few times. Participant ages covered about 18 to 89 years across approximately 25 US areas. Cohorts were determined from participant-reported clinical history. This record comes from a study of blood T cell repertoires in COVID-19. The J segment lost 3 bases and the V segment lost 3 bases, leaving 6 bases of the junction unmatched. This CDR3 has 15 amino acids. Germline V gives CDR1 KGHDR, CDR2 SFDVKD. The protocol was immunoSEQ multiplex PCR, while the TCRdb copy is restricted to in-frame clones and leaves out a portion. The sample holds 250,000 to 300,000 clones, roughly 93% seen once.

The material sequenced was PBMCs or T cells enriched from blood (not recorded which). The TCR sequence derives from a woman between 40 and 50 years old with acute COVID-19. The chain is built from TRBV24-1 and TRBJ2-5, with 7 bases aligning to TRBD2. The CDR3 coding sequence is TGTGCCACCAGTGATCCGGGACTACAAAAAGAGACCCAGTACTTC. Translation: CATSDPGLQKETQYF.